This T cell receptor beta chain was captured in a study of OX40 agonist ivuxolimab in advanced cancers. Notes on this clone: The antigen is not known.

Profiling relied on immunoSEQ multiplex PCR, and the TCRdb table lists in-frame clones only, not all of them. The top ten hold 0.25% to 0.3% of the sample, which has some 98,000 clones, 90% to 95% seen once. V lost 4 bases to trimming and J lost 3 bases, with 18 bases between them. The CDR3 has 16 residues. CDR1 and CDR2 from the germline V gene are SGHRS and YFSETQ. Findings and caveats of the study: In CD8+ T cells, expanded clones were on average more numerous than in CD4+. Expanded peripheral T cells had an undetermined antigen specificity.

This sequence joins TRBV5-1 and TRBJ2-3, with D perhaps given as TRBD1 or TRBD2 (6 bases each). The source was CD4+ or CD8+ T cells sorted from blood, collected in a trial of the OX40 agonist ivuxolimab. The TCR sequence derives from an adult with an advanced solid tumor such as melanoma, head and neck, liver or kidney cancer. The CDR3 nucleotides are TGCGCCAGCAGCGCCTGGGGGCATGGGGGGACAGATACGCAGTATTTT. It codes for CASSAWGHGGTDTQYF.